A single sample gave rise to the 13 T cell receptor beta chains below, sequenced in a study of blood T cell repertoires in COVID-19. Here immunoSEQ multiplex PCR was the method, and the copy in TCRdb shows in-frame clones only, minus some. The sample lists about 110,000 clones; around 80% were seen once. The sequenced material came from peripheral blood. These receptors all come from an older woman with acute or convalescent COVID-19.

This clone was counted a single time. V gene TRBV27 combines with J gene TRBJ1-5, with D uncertain. This CDR3 spans 13 amino acids. Trimming shortened V by 5 bases and J by 10 bases, and 15 bases separated the two germline ends. Per the germline V gene, CDR1 is MNHEY and CDR2 is SMNVEV (reference sequence). CDR3 residues: CASSLEGLSPQHF. CDR3 bases: TGTGCCAGCAGTCTCGAGGGCCTCAGCCCCCAGCATTTT.

The gene calls are TRBV3-1 (or the pseudogene TRBV3-2) and TRBJ1-2; D is possibly TRBD1 (5 bases). Trimming cost V 7 bases and J 1 base, with 13 bases left between them. CDR1 is LGHDT and CDR2 is YNNKEL in the germline V gene (reference sequence). CDR3 length: 14 residues. The CDR3 protein is CASTRRGDNYGYTF. CDR3 sequence (DNA): TGTGCCAGCACCCGACGGGGGGATAACTATGGCTACACCTTC.

This clone has only a few counts. V gene TRBV3-1 (or the pseudogene TRBV3-2) combines with J gene TRBJ2-7; D may be TRBD1 (6 bases). V lost 0 bases and J 6 bases, leaving 15 bases between the germline ends. Looked up from germline, CDR1 is LGHDT and CDR2 is YNNKEL (reference sequence). This CDR3 comprises 15 residues. The CDR3 DNA reads as TGTGCCAGCAGCCAAGATTGGGACAATACAGTCGAGCAGTACTTC. Amino acids: CASSQDWDNTVEQYF.

The chain couples TRBV29-1 to TRBJ1-2; 7 bases agree with TRBD1. Germline assignment: CDR1 SQVTM and CDR2 ANQGSEA. V trimming: 4 bases; J trimming: 11 bases; junction bases outside the gene matches: 1. The CDR3 contains 9 residues. CDR3 nucleotides: TGCAGCGTTGGACAGGGATACACCTTC. Protein sequence: CSVGQGYTF.

The chain couples TRBV7-2 to TRBJ1-2, with 8 bases matching TRBD1. Germline V gene lookup returns CDR1 SGHTA and CDR2 FQGNSA. The CDR3 consists of 15 residues. V lost 4 bases to trimming and J lost 3 bases; unmatched junction nucleotides: 7. CDR3: CASSSRTGRDYGYTF. In DNA, the CDR3 is TGTGCCAGCAGCTCCCGGACAGGGAGGGACTATGGCTACACCTTC.

This clone showed up just once. Other nucleotide sequences from this sample produce the same CDR3. The V gene is TRBV19, the J gene TRBJ2-7; no reliable D call. V was cut by 3 bases and J by 4 bases, with 7 bases left in between. CDR1 LNHDA and CDR2 SQIVND come from the germline V gene (reference sequence). There are 12 residues in the CDR3. CDR3 bases: TGTGCCAGTAGTATTGGGCCGTACGAGCAGTACTTC. Protein sequence: CASSIGPYEQYF.

This chain links TRBV19 with TRBJ1-2; 9 bases agree with TRBD1. The V gene end was trimmed by 4 bases and the J gene end by 6 bases; junction bases not matched to a gene: 15. Germline CDR1 LNHDA, CDR2 SQIVND (reference sequence). CDR3 length: 17 amino acids. The CDR3 protein is CASSTRSTQGAADGYTF. CDR3 nucleotide sequence: TGTGCCAGTAGTACGAGATCGACACAGGGGGCAGCGGATGGCTACACCTTC. The full variable domain, with the rest looked up from reference TRBV19 and TRBJ1-2, is DGGITQSPKYLFRKEGQNVTLSCEQNLNHDAMYWYRQDPGQGLRLIYYSQIVNDFQKGDIAEGYSVSREKKESFPLTVTSAQKNPTAFYLCASSTRSTQGAADGYTFGSGTRLTVV.

The rearrangement joins TRBV5-1 to TRBJ2-5; 12 nucleotides agree with TRBD2. V was pared by 3 bases and J by 1 base, with 4 bases of the junction left unmatched. Per germline, CDR1 SGHRS and CDR2 YFSETQ. The CDR3 extends over 16 amino acids. The CDR3 sequence is CASSSGLAGTQETQYF. The CDR3 DNA sequence: TGCGCCAGCAGCTCGGGACTAGCGGGCACCCAAGAGACCCAGTACTTC.

In nucleotides, the CDR3 is TGTGCCAGTAGAACCCGGGGGGGCACCGGGGAGCTGTTTTTT. It is translated as CASRTRGGTGELFF. The chain has TRBV19 and TRBJ2-2; 8 bases map to TRBD2. Trimming at V came to 6 bases and at J to 4 bases, leaving 4 bases not matched to a gene. This CDR3 is built from 14 residues. CDR1 and CDR2 from the germline V gene are LNHDA and SQIVND (reference sequence).

V gene TRBV6-2 or TRBV6-3 combines with J gene TRBJ2-1; TRBD1 matches at 9 bases. This CDR3 has 15 amino acids. The germline V gene encodes CDR1 MNHEY and CDR2 SVGEGT. Unmatched junction bases numbered 7, after V lost 5 bases and J lost 5 bases. DNA of the CDR3: TGTGCCAGCAGTAACCGGGACAGGGCGAACAATGAGCAGTTCTTC. It specifies CASSNRDRANNEQFF.

CDR3 coding DNA: TGTGCCAGCATTGACGTTCCGGGACAGGCCTATCCATGGCCCCAGCATTTT. Protein: CASIDVPGQAYPWPQHF. The chain joins TRBV21-1 to TRBJ1-5; TRBD1, the D gene given by the table, was not confirmed from the DNA. TRBV21-1 is termed a pseudogene. The CDR3 contains 17 residues.

The rearrangement uses TRBV7-3 and TRBJ2-3; maybe TRBD1 (6 bases). The length of the CDR3 is 14 residues. The V gene lost 4 bases and the J gene lost 3 bases, with 11 bases spanning the gap. Germline lookup yields CDR1 SGHTA and CDR2 FQGTGA. CDR3 DNA: TGTGCCAGCAGCTCTAGGGGGACGACAGATACGCAGTATTTT. It codes for CASSSRGTTDTQYF.

The chain has TRBV19 and TRBJ1-3; D perhaps matches TRBD1 (6 bases). The CDR3 has 14 amino acids. Germline-derived CDR1 and CDR2 are LNHDA and SQIVND (reference sequence). Trimming pared 7 bases from V and 2 bases from J, leaving 12 bases between. This CDR3 is CASTGQPPGNTIYF. The DNA for the CDR3 is TGTGCCAGTACCGGACAGCCACCTGGAAACACCATATATTTT.